The 9 T cell receptor beta chains below were found in one sample sequenced in a study of CD8 T cells in Susac syndrome. Random-hexamer reverse transcription was applied to roughly 0.5 to 1 ug RNA. TCRdb called the immunoSEQ multiplex PCR reads again in MiXCR, with one record for every CDR3 protein. The sample contains approximately 65,000 distinct CDR3 sequences, 90% to 95% of which appear only once. Specimen: CD8+ T cells from PBMCs. These receptors originate from a human donor in good health.

This clonotype showed up just once. The gene calls are TRBV12-3 or TRBV12-4 and TRBJ2-5, with D unclear. The length of the CDR3 is 14 residues. The ends were cut back, 0 bases at V and 5 bases at J, with 10 bases in the middle. CDR3 DNA sequence: TGTGCCAGCAGTTTAGCGGTTTTCCAGGAGACCCAGTACTTC. It encodes CASSLAVFQETQYF.

The chain joins TRBV27 to TRBJ2-2; 8 nucleotides align to TRBD1. There are 14 residues in the CDR3. Per germline, CDR1 MNHEY and CDR2 SMNVEV (reference sequence). The ends lost 5 bases at V and 6 bases at J; junction bases unmatched: 5. For the CDR3, the DNA is TGTGCCAGCAGTCCGGACAGGGTTTCCGGGGAGCTGTTTTTT. It is translated as CASSPDRVSGELFF.

The V gene is TRBV6-2 or TRBV6-3, the J gene TRBJ2-3; tentatively, D is TRBD1 (6 bases). V lost 10 bases, J lost 6 bases, and 26 bases lay in between. The CDR3 contains 16 residues. Germline CDR1 MNHEY, CDR2 SVGEGT. The CDR3 DNA follows: TGTGCCACTAATAGGGGGTCGGGATTCAGACCGGATACGCAGTATTTT. Protein sequence: CATNRGSGFRPDTQYF.

The gene calls are TRBV12-3 or TRBV12-4 and TRBJ2-1; 7 nucleotides line up with TRBD1. The CDR3 covers 16 residues. V lost 2 bases, J lost 3 bases, and 7 bases stayed unmatched. The CDR3 sequence: CASSLRTGVLYNEQFF. CDR3 sequence (DNA): TGTGCCAGCAGTTTACGGACAGGAGTCCTCTACAATGAGCAGTTCTTC.

This clonotype was detected once. The V and J genes are TRBV12-3 or TRBV12-4 and TRBJ1-2; the match to TRBD1 covers 10 bases. The CDR3 spans 15 residues. The junction had 5 bases not matched to a gene; V was cut back by 5 bases and J by 2 bases. The CDR3 DNA sequence: TGTGCCAGCAGTATGGGACAGGGGTCCAACTATGGCTACACCTTC. Translating gives CASSMGQGSNYGYTF.

V usage is TRBV6-6 and J usage is TRBJ1-2, with TRBD1 identical over 7 bases. Germline V lookup: CDR1 MNHNY, CDR2 SVGAGI (reference sequence). The CDR3 runs to 14 residues. V gave up 8 bases and J gave up 1 base; unmatched junction bases: 7. CDR3 amino acids: CASARQGNNYGYTF. CDR3 bases: TGTGCCAGCGCCCGACAGGGAAATAACTATGGCTACACCTTC.

V and J are TRBV19 and TRBJ2-1; 7 bases line up with TRBD1. V lost 1 base, J lost 4 bases, and 7 bases stayed unmatched. Germline V lookup: CDR1 LNHDA, CDR2 SQIVND (reference sequence). The CDR3 consists of 16 residues. CDR3 DNA sequence: TGTGCCAGTAGTATAGGCTGGTCAGGGGGTTACAATGAGCAGTTCTTC. It is translated as CASSIGWSGGYNEQFF.

The chain joins TRBV19 to TRBJ2-3; 7 bases are a match to TRBD1. Germline V gene data show CDR1 as LNHDA and CDR2 as SQIVND (reference sequence). The CDR3 runs 15 residues. Trimming removed 1 base from V and 1 base from J; junction bases left unmatched: 2. This chain's CDR3 is CASSIVGTGTDTQYF. The CDR3, as DNA: TGTGCCAGTAGTATAGTGGGGACAGGCACAGATACGCAGTATTTT.

The CDR3 region is CASSPRTGSVYEQYF. The CDR3 bases are TGTGCCAGCAGCCCCAGGACCGGCTCCGTCTACGAGCAGTACTTC. The rearrangement uses TRBV3-1 and TRBJ2-7; unclear D gene. The CDR3 loop spans 15 amino acids. Trimming stripped 4 bases from V and 3 bases from J, with 16 bases between. The germline gives CDR1 LGHDT, CDR2 YNNKEL (reference sequence).